Sequencing of this TCR beta chain was carried out in a study of OX40 agonist ivuxolimab in advanced cancers. Study-level background: Ivuxolimab, an agonist antibody against OX40 (CD134), was given to patients. Subjects had a mean age of roughly 60 years, with a range of 23 to 79; almost 85% were male.

Here immunoSEQ multiplex PCR was the method, and the copy in TCRdb shows in-frame clones only, minus some. The sample holds some 46,000 clones; 60% to 80% are singletons and the top ten take 3.9%. V was clipped by 7 bases and J by 3 bases; unmatched bases: 3. CDR1 is SGHRS and CDR2 is YFSETQ in the germline V gene. The CDR3 is 12 amino acids. Autoimmune disease history or systemic immunosuppression disqualified patients. This TCR was sampled from an adult with an advanced solid tumor such as melanoma, head and neck, liver or kidney cancer. Sequences were derived from CD4+ or CD8+ T cells sorted from blood, sampled in a trial of the OX40 agonist ivuxolimab. This chain uses TRBV5-1 with TRBJ1-2; 7 nucleotides match TRBD1. CDR3 nucleotide sequence: TGCGCCAGCGGCACAGGGGACTATGGCTACACCTTC. Translated, it gives CASGTGDYGYTF.